The T cell receptor (beta chain) under discussion was sequenced for a study of blood T cell repertoires in COVID-19. TCRdb keeps only in-frame clones here, not all; method: immunoSEQ multiplex PCR. The sample records more than 45,000 clones, 70% to 90% being singletons. Germline values: CDR1 LGHNA, CDR2 YSLEER. There are 14 residues in the CDR3. Trimming stripped 4 bases from V and 6 bases from J, with 15 bases between. The chain is built from TRBV4-3 and TRBJ1-1, with D maybe TRBD1 (6 bases). The sample consisted of peripheral blood. The TCR originated in a man between 65 and 85 years old with acute or convalescent COVID-19. The DNA for the CDR3 is TGCGCCAGCAGCCCAAGACAGGATCGCCCTGAAGCTTTCTTT. Its translation is CASSPRQDRPEAFF.